This TCR beta chain was obtained from a study of blood T cell repertoires in COVID-19. The authors' processing: For nucleated cells, counts were estimated from reference gene primer amplification. Repertoires were generated with immunoSEQ multiplex PCR, while TCRdb's copy carries only in-frame clones and drops some. Clone size and V and J calls were adopted from that table, with D and trimming inferred from the DNA. Seen here are fewer than 200,000 clones, over 75% observed once, and the top ten hold 26%. The germline V gene has CDR1 SNHLY and CDR2 FYNNEI. CDR3 size: 15 residues. V was clipped by 7 bases and J by 2 bases; unmatched bases: 11.

This clonotype was sampled from a woman aged 70-85 years with acute or convalescent COVID-19. Sample: peripheral blood. The V and J genes are TRBV2 and TRBJ2-7; 7 nucleotides align to TRBD1. The CDR3 DNA is TGTGCCAGCACCCCCCCCTGGGGACAGACCTACGAGCAGTACTTC. It yields the protein CASTPPWGQTYEQYF. The entire variable domain, with the rest obtained from reference TRBV2 and TRBJ2-7, is as follows: EPEVTQTPSHQVTQMGQEVILRCVPISNHLYFYWYRQILGQKVEFLVSFYNNEISEKSEIFDDQFSVERPDGSNFTLKIRSTKLEDSAMYFCASTPPWGQTYEQYFGPGTRLTVT.